These T cell receptor beta chains were read from a single sample in a study of OX40 agonist ivuxolimab in advanced cancers. TCRdb keeps only in-frame clones here, not all; method: immunoSEQ multiplex PCR. The sample contains approximately 74,000 clones, just over 90% of which appear only once. The sequenced sample was CD4+ or CD8+ T cells sorted from blood, obtained in a trial of the OX40 agonist ivuxolimab. All receptors derive from an adult with an advanced solid tumor such as melanoma, head and neck, liver or kidney cancer. CDR3s include the opening cysteine and the closing phenylalanine or tryptophan. The D gene is left open where the match is weak. Where a row states a size, it is once, few, many or the class of an expanded clone; other rows omit it.

V	size	J	D	DNA	CDR3
TRBV7-9	.	TRBJ1-6	.	TGTGCCAGCAGCTTAACGGCAAATTCACCCCTCCACTTT	CASSLTANSPLHF
TRBV27	.	TRBJ2-7	TRBD2	TGTGCCAGCAGTTTATCTCGCGGGAGTCACTACGAGCAGTACTTC	CASSLSRGSHYEQYF
TRBV5-4	.	TRBJ2-1	TRBD2	TGTGCCAGCAGCTTGGGTCTTGGGGGGGACAATGAGCAGTTCTTC	CASSLGLGGDNEQFF
TRBV13	few	TRBJ1-3	TRBD1	TGTGCCAGCAGCTTCTGGACAGGGGGTCCCTCTGGAAACACCATATATTTT	CASSFWTGGPSGNTIYF
TRBV27	.	TRBJ1-5	TRBD1	TGTGCCAGCAGTTCCATAGGACAGGTCAATCAGCCCCAGCATTTT	CASSSIGQVNQPQHF
TRBV7-8	.	TRBJ2-3	TRBD1	TGTGCCAGCAGCTTACCCATAGGACAGGGGGGTGCAGATACGCAGTATTTT	CASSLPIGQGGADTQYF
TRBV6-6	.	TRBJ2-7	TRBD2	TGTGCCAGCAGTCCTTTGGGGGAGGGCCTCTACGAGCAGTACTTC	CASSPLGEGLYEQYF
TRBV7-2	.	TRBJ2-7	TRBD1	TGTGCCAGCAGCCACCGGGACAGGTCCTACGAGCAGTACTTC	CASSHRDRSYEQYF
TRBV19	.	TRBJ2-5	.	TGTGCCAGTAGTCCCTCCGAGGGTGGCGAAGAGACCCAGTACTTC	CASSPSEGGEETQYF
TRBV2	few	TRBJ2-1	.	TGTGCCAGCGTGAGTCCTAGCTTCAATGAGCAGTTCTTC	CASVSPSFNEQFF
TRBV27	.	TRBJ1-2	.	TGTGCCAGCAAAGGGCTATACTATGGCTACACCTTC	CASKGLYYGYTF
TRBV7-9	once	TRBJ2-3	TRBD2	TGTGCCAGCAGCTTAATAGCGGGGGAGACAGATACGCAGTATTTT	CASSLIAGETDTQYF
TRBV14	.	TRBJ1-3	.	TGTGCCAGCAGCCAACAAATATGGGGTTTCTCTGGAAACACCATATATTTT	CASSQQIWGFSGNTIYF
TRBV7-2	once	TRBJ2-1	.	TGTGCCAGCAGCTTAAGGGACGAAAATGAGCAGTTCTTC	CASSLRDENEQFF
TRBV7-3	.	TRBJ2-2	.	TGTGCCAGCAGCGACACGAACACCGGGGAGCTGTTTTTT	CASSDTNTGELFF
TRBV7-9	.	TRBJ1-3	.	TGTGCCAGCAGCATACAGGACAGAGCCAACACCATATATTTT	CASSIQDRANTIYF
TRBV25-1	.	TRBJ2-3	.	TGTGCCAGCAGTGCGTTAACAGGCGGAACAGATACGCAGTATTTT	CASSALTGGTDTQYF
TRBV15	.	TRBJ2-3	TRBD2	TGTGCCACCAGTCCCGGGGGGGGTACGCAGTATTTT	CATSPGGGTQYF
TRBV4-1	.	TRBJ2-2	TRBD1	TGCGCCAGCAGCCAAGAACGACAGGGGGCTAGGTTCGGGGAGCTGTTTTTT	CASSQERQGARFGELFF
TRBV4-1	.	TRBJ2-5	.	TGCGCCAGCAGCCAAGACGGGATGGGGGAGACCCAGTACTTC	CASSQDGMGETQYF
TRBV25-1	once	TRBJ2-7	.	TGTGCCAGCAGTAGAACCAGCCCTCCCTACGAGCAGTACTTC	CASSRTSPPYEQYF
TRBV19	.	TRBJ1-3	.	TGTGCCACCTCCCCCACGACAGGAAACACCATATATTTT	CATSPTTGNTIYF
TRBV6-1	.	TRBJ1-1	.	TGTGCCAGCAGCTTCACAATGAACACTGAAGCTTTCTTT	CASSFTMNTEAFF
TRBV5-8	.	TRBJ1-2	.	TGTGCCAGCAGCCCCGCGGGCTCGGGAGGCTACACCTTC	CASSPAGSGGYTF
TRBV9	.	TRBJ1-2	.	TGTGCCAGCAGCTCCCTGGACGGCTATGGCTACACCTTC	CASSSLDGYGYTF
TRBV4-3	.	TRBJ1-1	.	TGCGCCAGCAGCCAAGGGCAGGGAATGAACACTGAAGCTTTCTTT	CASSQGQGMNTEAFF
TRBV7-8	.	TRBJ2-7	TRBD2	TGTGCCAGCAGCTTAGCGGGAGGACTAGCGGGATGGGAGCAGTACTTC	CASSLAGGLAGWEQYF
TRBV4-1	.	TRBJ2-7	.	TGCGCCAGCAGCCAAGGCGACAGCTCCTACGAGCAGTACTTC	CASSQGDSSYEQYF
TRBV27	.	TRBJ1-5	.	TGTGCCAGCAGTTTACAGGGTGACAATCAGCCCCAGCATTTT	CASSLQGDNQPQHF
TRBV5-5	.	TRBJ2-2	.	TGTGCCAGCAGCTTGTGGGGGGAGCTGTTTTTT	CASSLWGELFF
TRBV28	.	TRBJ1-1	TRBD1	TGTGCCAGCAGTTCACCGGGACAGGGGATGAATGAAGCTTTCTTT	CASSSPGQGMNEAFF
TRBV27	.	TRBJ2-1	.	TGTGCCAGCAGTATTTTAGGTACAGGGACCTACAATGAGCAGTTCTTC	CASSILGTGTYNEQFF
TRBV9	.	TRBJ1-2	TRBD1	TGTGCCAGCAGCGATCGACAGGGAGAAAACTATGGCTACACCTTC	CASSDRQGENYGYTF
TRBV6-5	.	TRBJ2-7	.	TGTGCCAGCAGTTGGGGAGCGGGCCCTACCTACGAGCAGTACTTC	CASSWGAGPTYEQYF
TRBV7-9	.	TRBJ1-3	.	TGTGCCAGCAGCCCTTCCTGGGTGACAGTCTCTGGAAACACCATATATTTT	CASSPSWVTVSGNTIYF
TRBV6-1	.	TRBJ1-1	.	TGTGCCAGCACCCTAGGGAGGACTGAAGCTTTCTTT	CASTLGRTEAFF
TRBV10-3	.	TRBJ1-1	.	TGTGCCATCAGTGAGTTACCCCACAGGGCGGACACTGAAGCTTTCTTT	CAISELPHRADTEAFF
TRBV2	.	TRBJ1-4	TRBD1	TGTGCCAGCTCCCGGCCCGTGGAGGGGGCCGGTATGACTAATGAAAAACTGTTTTTT	CASSRPVEGAGMTNEKLFF
TRBV30	.	TRBJ1-2	TRBD1	TGTGCCTGGAGTCCGGACAGGGAAACCTTC	CAWSPDRETF
TRBV7-8	.	TRBJ2-1	TRBD2	TGTGCCAGCAGCCCGATCGAAACTAGCGGGGGGGCTTTAGGCAATGAGCAGTTCTTC	CASSPIETSGGALGNEQFF
TRBV19	.	TRBJ1-5	.	TGTGCCAGTAGTTACGGGGCAGAGAATCAGCCCCAGCATTTT	CASSYGAENQPQHF
TRBV4-3	.	TRBJ1-1	.	TGCGCCAGCAGCCAAGATTTGGGCAGAACGAACACTGAAGCTTTCTTT	CASSQDLGRTNTEAFF
TRBV13	.	TRBJ1-5	.	TGTGCCAGCAGCCCCGGCCGGGGTCAACCCCAGCATTTT	CASSPGRGQPQHF
TRBV11-2	once	TRBJ2-7	.	TGTGCCAGCAGCTTAACAAGAATAAACGAGCAGTACTTC	CASSLTRINEQYF
TRBV28	.	TRBJ2-7	.	TGTGCCAGCAGTTTCGAGAGGGGGAACTACGAGCAGTACTTC	CASSFERGNYEQYF
TRBV9	.	TRBJ2-7	.	TGTGCCAGCAGCGTAAGTGGATTGAGCTCCTACGAGCAGTACTTC	CASSVSGLSSYEQYF